This passage covers 26 T cell receptor beta chains from one sample sequenced in a study of cytomegalovirus exposure and HLA in healthy donors. PCR was performed using 60 Vbeta and 13 Jbeta primers. Clones were read by immunoSEQ multiplex PCR, and TCRdb kept only the in-frame ones, dropping some. The sample contains around 150,000 clones, roughly 80% of which appear only once. Sequenced: PBMCs. Receptors originate from a man aged 18 to 30 in good health and CMV-seropositive.

The rearrangement uses TRBV18 and TRBJ2-2, with D possibly being TRBD1 (6 bases). CDR1 KGHSH and CDR2 LQKENI come from the germline V gene. The ends were cut back, 3 bases at V and 1 base at J, with 12 bases in the middle. The CDR3 totals 16 residues. CDR3 sequence (DNA): TGTGCCAGCTCACCGACAGAGGGACAGAACACCGGGGAGCTGTTTTTT. This gives the protein CASSPTEGQNTGELFF.

The chain has TRBV19 and TRBJ2-3, with 10 bases identical to TRBD1. J lost 5 bases, V lost 1 base, and 0 bases had no gene match. This CDR3 has 14 residues. Germline values: CDR1 LNHDA, CDR2 SQIVND (reference sequence). CDR3 coding DNA: TGTGCCAGTAGTATAGGGACAGGGGGAGATACGCAGTATTTT. Translation: CASSIGTGGDTQYF.

The CDR3 sequence: CAWGTAYGYTF. The CDR3 nucleotides read TGTGCCTGGGGGACAGCGTATGGCTACACCTTC. The J gene is TRBJ1-2, the V gene TRBV30; 7 positions agree with TRBD1. CDR3 length: 11 amino acids. Germline V gives CDR1 GTSNPN, CDR2 SVGIG (reference sequence). V shed 5 bases, J shed 5 bases, and the junction held 2 bases outside the gene matches.

The chain joins TRBV15 to TRBJ1-5, with unresolved D. Trimming stripped 1 base from V and 5 bases from J, with 9 bases between. Germline V gene lookup returns CDR1 LNHNV and CDR2 YYDKDF (reference sequence). This CDR3 spans 14 amino acids. Written as DNA, the CDR3 is TGTGCCACCAGCAGAGGAGAGAGTTATCAGCCCCAGCATTTT. It codes for CATSRGESYQPQHF.

The CDR3 region has the DNA TGTGCCAGCAGAGCTGACAGGGGCGAATACAATGAGCAGTTCTTC. This sequence encodes CASRADRGEYNEQFF. The V and J genes are TRBV5-4 and TRBJ2-1; 8 bases are shared with TRBD1. The CDR3 consists of 15 residues. Germline V lookup: CDR1 SGHNT, CDR2 YYREEE (reference sequence). V gave up 5 bases and J gave up 4 bases; unmatched junction bases: 8.

This rearrangement joins TRBV30 to TRBJ2-1, with 8 bases matching TRBD2. After removal of 0 bases from V and 8 bases from J, the junction contained 9 bases not matched to a gene. CDR1 and CDR2 (germline): GTSNPN, SVGIG (reference sequence). The CDR3 is made up of 15 amino acids. CDR3 DNA: TGTGCCTGGAGTGTACAGCTAGCGGGTATCTATGAGCAGTTCTTC. It translates to CAWSVQLAGIYEQFF.

The chain joins TRBV29-1 to TRBJ1-1, with D hard to call. The V gene lost 7 bases and the J gene lost 5 bases, with 11 bases spanning the gap. The CDR3 runs 11 residues. Germline CDR1 reads SQVTM; CDR2 reads ANQGSEA. Here the CDR3 reads CSGTGSTEAFF. The CDR3 DNA reads as TGCAGCGGTACGGGTTCGACTGAAGCTTTCTTT. Drawing the rest from reference TRBV29-1 and TRBJ1-1, the complete variable domain is SAVISQKPSRDICQRGTSLTIQCQVDSQVTMMFWYRQQPGQSLTLIATANQGSEATYESGFVIDKFPISRPNLTFSTLTVSNMSPEDSSIYLCSGTGSTEAFFGQGTRLTVV.

The chain links TRBV18 to TRBJ1-1; D is uncertain. Per germline, CDR1 KGHSH and CDR2 LQKENI. CDR3 length: 14 residues. Between the trimmed V and J ends, which lost 2 bases and 1 base, there was a span of 8 bases. For the CDR3, the DNA is TGTGCCAGCTCACCAGACACCGGGAACACTGAAGCTTTCTTT. Translating gives CASSPDTGNTEAFF.

J is TRBJ1-5 and V is TRBV7-8; 8 nucleotides agree with TRBD1. Per germline, CDR1 SGHVS and CDR2 FQNEAQ. J was trimmed by 0 bases and V by 1 base; bases with no gene match: 11. The CDR3 is made up of 19 amino acids. Here the CDR3 reads CASSLVGTGRGYSNQPQHF. The CDR3 bases are TGTGCCAGCAGCTTAGTGGGGACAGGTAGGGGTTATAGCAATCAGCCCCAGCATTTT.

The J gene is TRBJ1-1, the V gene TRBV19, with D hard to call. CDR3 length equals 14 residues. The germline CDR1 and CDR2 sequences are LNHDA and SQIVND (reference sequence). V lost 5 bases, J lost 0 bases, and 10 bases lay in between. CDR3 loop: CASSRREMNTEAFF. In DNA, the CDR3 is TGTGCCAGTAGTCGCCGGGAGATGAACACTGAAGCTTTCTTT.

The chain employs TRBV13 and TRBJ2-7; 7 nucleotides line up with TRBD1. There are 18 residues in the CDR3. CDR1 and CDR2 from the germline V gene are PRHDT and FYEKMQ (reference sequence). V lost 5 bases to trimming and J lost 4 bases; unmatched junction nucleotides: 20. CDR3 in amino acids: CASSAGGVPGPGGYEQYF. The CDR3 nucleotides are TGTGCCAGCAGCGCCGGTGGGGTACCGGGACCAGGGGGATACGAGCAGTACTTC.

This chain uses TRBV19 with TRBJ2-3; 10 positions match TRBD2. The V gene's germline CDR1 is LNHDA and CDR2 SQIVND (reference sequence). The CDR3 is 16 residues long. Unmatched junction bases numbered 5, after V lost 2 bases and J lost 3 bases. CDR3 in amino acids: CASSIPLAGPTDTQYF. Written as DNA, the CDR3 is TGTGCCAGTAGTATACCACTAGCGGGGCCTACAGATACGCAGTATTTT.

V gene TRBV19 combines with J gene TRBJ2-5, with TRBD2 matching 12 bases. Germline CDR1 and CDR2: LNHDA and SQIVND (reference sequence). V dropped 4 bases and J dropped 2; count of bases not matched to a gene: 8. The length of the CDR3 is 17 residues. In DNA form, the CDR3 reads TGTGCCAGTAGTACCGGACTAGCGGGGCGACCGCAAGAGACCCAGTACTTC. Translation: CASSTGLAGRPQETQYF.

The chain links TRBV2 to TRBJ1-1; D may be TRBD1 (5 bases). This CDR3 spans 13 amino acids. Trimming took off 4 bases at V and 0 bases at J, with 6 bases between the two ends. Germline loops: CDR1 SNHLY, CDR2 FYNNEI. The CDR3, as DNA: TGTGCCAGCAGTGGACAGCTGAACACTGAAGCTTTCTTT. The encoded protein is CASSGQLNTEAFF.

The chain recombines TRBV2 with TRBJ2-1; perhaps TRBD2 as D (6 bases). Germline CDR1 SNHLY, CDR2 FYNNEI. CDR3 length: 20 amino acids. Trimming took off 4 bases at V and 1 base at J, with 26 bases between the two ends. The CDR3 DNA follows: TGTGCCAGCAGTGCCCCCGGGGTGGGGGGTCCCAAGACGTCCTACAATGAGCAGTTCTTC. It encodes CASSAPGVGGPKTSYNEQFF.

V is TRBV29-1 and J is TRBJ2-3, with D perhaps matching TRBD2 (5 bases). The CDR3 is 13 residues long. Trimming removed 8 bases from V and 2 bases from J, with 14 bases in between. Germline V gene data show CDR1 as SQVTM and CDR2 as ANQGSEA. DNA for the CDR3: TGCAGCCTTATGGACGGGGACACAGATACGCAGTATTTT. It is translated as CSLMDGDTDTQYF.

The chain recombines TRBV29-1 with TRBJ1-2; weak D call: TRBD1 (5 bases). The CDR3 length is 13 residues. The V gene lost 3 bases and the J gene lost 0 bases, with 8 bases spanning the gap. Germline loops: CDR1 SQVTM, CDR2 ANQGSEA. The DNA of the CDR3 is TGCAGCGTTGACACAGGCTCTAACTATGGCTACACCTTC. Translated: CSVDTGSNYGYTF.

The chain couples TRBV7-9 to TRBJ2-3, with TRBD1 matching 11 bases. The length of the CDR3 is 16 residues. The germline V gene has CDR1 SEHNR and CDR2 FQNEAQ (reference sequence). Germline trimming cut 3 bases from V and 4 bases from J; bases unmatched to any gene: 6. The CDR3, as DNA: TGTGCCAGCAGCTTGCCGGACAGGGGGCAACCAGATACGCAGTATTTT. This encodes CASSLPDRGQPDTQYF.

The genes are TRBV5-1 and TRBJ1-2; a possible D gene is TRBD1 (5 bases). Germline CDR1 is SGHRS and CDR2 is YFSETQ. V dropped 3 bases and J dropped 1 base, with 13 bases sitting between them. CDR3 length: 15 amino acids. CDR3 sequence reads: CASSWGGGLNYGYTF. The CDR3 bases are TGCGCCAGCAGCTGGGGCGGGGGACTTAACTATGGCTACACCTTC.

This chain uses TRBV12-5 with TRBJ1-2, with 9 bases lining up with TRBD1. The V and J ends lost 0 bases and 5 bases, in that order; junction bases with no gene match: 4. There are 15 residues in the CDR3. Germline values: CDR1 LGHNT, CDR2 FRNRAP. The CDR3 DNA is TGTGCTAGTGGTTTGGTATCAGGGACAGGGTATGGCTACACCTTC. Its protein product is CASGLVSGTGYGYTF.

The chain joins TRBV25-1 to TRBJ2-7; perhaps TRBD1 as D (5 bases). Trimming left V 8 bases short and J 5 bases short, with 16 bases between. Germline CDR1 and CDR2: MGHDK and SYGVNS. The CDR3 covers 13 residues. CDR3 protein: CASEGRRGDEQYF. The CDR3 coding sequence is TGTGCCAGCGAAGGACGAAGGGGCGACGAGCAGTACTTC.

The genes are TRBV5-1 and TRBJ1-2, with TRBD1 matching over 10 bases. Losses at the gene ends were 0 bases for V and 6 bases for J; bases not matched to a gene: 2. The CDR3 has 14 amino acids. The germline CDR1 and CDR2 sequences are SGHRS and YFSETQ. The CDR3 region has the DNA TGCGCCAGCAGCTTGGCCGGGACAGGGGATGGCTACACCTTC. Translating it yields CASSLAGTGDGYTF. Looking up the rest from reference TRBV5-1 and TRBJ1-2 gives the full variable domain: KAGVTQTPRYLIKTRGQQVTLSCSPISGHRSVSWYQQTPGQGLQFLFEYFSETQRNKGNFPGRFSGRQFSNSRSEMNVSTLELGDSALYLCASSLAGTGDGYTFGSGTRLTVV.

This rearrangement joins TRBV6-6 to TRBJ2-5; a weak D match, TRBD2 (6 bases). The CDR3 is 14 residues long. Germline V gives CDR1 MNHNY, CDR2 SVGAGI (reference sequence). The V end was cut by 6 bases, the J end by 0 bases, with 11 bases between. CDR3: CASSYRGNQETQYF. In nucleotides, the CDR3 is TGTGCCAGCAGCTACCGGGGGAACCAAGAGACCCAGTACTTC.

This chain joins TRBV6-1 and TRBJ1-1; D uncertain. V was pared by 11 bases and J by 3 bases, with 16 bases between. CDR3 size: 13 residues. The germline gives CDR1 MNHNS, CDR2 SASEGT. For the CDR3, the DNA is TGTGCCTCCCGGGTGTCGGTGGACACTGAAGCTTTCTTT. This encodes CASRVSVDTEAFF.

The genes are TRBV19 and TRBJ2-7, with D possibly TRBD1 on 5 matching bases. The CDR3 runs to 14 residues. Per germline, CDR1 LNHDA and CDR2 SQIVND (reference sequence). V was shortened by 10 bases and J by 5 bases, with 21 bases between the two germline ends. DNA for the CDR3: TGTGCCACGACGCCAGGGCCTTCTCTCCACGAGCAGTACTTC. Its protein product is CATTPGPSLHEQYF.

CDR3 nucleotide sequence: TGTGCCAGCAGGCGTGAGCCTTATTCGAACACCGGGGAGCTGTTTTTT. Its protein product is CASRREPYSNTGELFF. V gene TRBV27 combines with J gene TRBJ2-2; D not resolved. V was cut by 6 bases and J by 0 bases, with 14 bases left in between. The length of the CDR3 is 16 residues. Germline V lookup: CDR1 MNHEY, CDR2 SMNVEV (reference sequence).